These 10 T cell receptor beta chains originate from one sample sequenced in a study of OX40 agonist ivuxolimab in advanced cancers. Clones were sequenced by immunoSEQ multiplex PCR, and TCRdb holds only the in-frame ones, with some missing. Of around 66,000 clones listed, about 80% are singletons. The sequences come from CD4+ or CD8+ T cells sorted from blood, collected in a trial of the OX40 agonist ivuxolimab. These receptors all stem from an adult with an advanced solid tumor such as melanoma, head and neck, liver or kidney cancer.

The chain employs TRBV2 and TRBJ1-5; TRBD1 is a possible D gene (5 bases). The V gene's germline CDR1 is SNHLY and CDR2 FYNNEI. The V and J ends lost 6 bases and 6 bases respectively, with 18 bases between them. The CDR3 loop spans 15 amino acids. This chain's CDR3 is CASRDHQGIGQPQHF. The CDR3 DNA reads as TGTGCCAGCAGGGACCATCAGGGTATAGGTCAGCCCCAGCATTTT.

Concerning this clone itself: The junction shows a germline mismatch at one end, possibly a read error. The chain has TRBV7-7 and TRBJ2-3; D remains unclear. The CDR3 runs 13 residues. Germline assignment: CDR1 SSHAT and CDR2 FNYEAQ (reference sequence). The CDR3 nucleotides are TGTGCTAGCAGCATTACTAGCACAGATACGCAGTATTTT. This codes for CASSITSTDTQYF. The full variable domain, with the rest looked up from reference TRBV7-7 and TRBJ2-3, is GAGVSQSPRYKVTKRGQDVTLRCDPISSHATLYWYQQALGQGPEFLTYFNYEAQPDKSGLPSDRFSAERPEGSISTLTIQRTEQRDSAMYRCASSITSTDTQYFGPGTRLTVL.

This chain links TRBV9 with TRBJ2-1, with TRBD2 as a possible D gene (6 bases). This CDR3 has 15 residues. CDR1 and CDR2 (germline): SGDLS, YYNGEE. Trimming took off 4 bases at V and 0 bases at J, with 11 bases between the two ends. This CDR3 reads CASSIGGSSYNEQFF. The CDR3 nucleotides are TGTGCCAGCAGCATCGGGGGAAGCTCCTACAATGAGCAGTTCTTC.

The sample holds a few counts of this clone. The chain links TRBV29-1 to TRBJ1-1, with 8 bases fitting TRBD1. The CDR3 extends over 14 amino acids. Germline V gene data show CDR1 as SQVTM and CDR2 as ANQGSEA. J gave up 4 bases and V 3 bases, and 7 bases lay outside the gene matches. In nucleotides, the CDR3 is TGCAGCGTTGACAGGGGGCGATTTGGCACTGAAGCTTTCTTT. Its translation: CSVDRGRFGTEAFF.

The chain is built from TRBV10-3 and TRBJ2-5; 7 nucleotides line up with TRBD1. V gave up 2 bases and J gave up 5 bases; unmatched junction bases: 5. CDR3 size: 14 residues. Germline values: CDR1 ENHRY, CDR2 SYGVKD. The CDR3 spells CAISEGQVQETQYF. The CDR3 nucleotides are TGTGCCATCAGTGAGGGACAGGTCCAGGAGACCCAGTACTTC.

This clone was seen ten or more times. This chain uses TRBV2 with TRBJ1-2; D not certain. The ends were cut back, 6 bases at V and 5 bases at J, with 13 bases in the middle. This CDR3 has 13 amino acids. Germline-derived CDR1 and CDR2 are SNHLY and FYNNEI. The CDR3 loop reads CASSLGLTYGYTF. CDR3 DNA: TGTGCCAGCAGCCTCGGACTGACTTATGGCTACACCTTC.

This clone was seen more than once but under ten times. This chain connects TRBV5-1 to TRBJ2-7; D ambiguous. Germline CDR1 SGHRS, CDR2 YFSETQ. Trimming left V 4 bases short and J 3 bases short, with 8 bases between. The CDR3 loop spans 12 amino acids. CDR3 loop: CASSVDNYEQYF. CDR3 in DNA: TGCGCCAGCAGCGTGGATAACTACGAGCAGTACTTC.

The rearrangement uses TRBV2 and TRBJ2-7; 7 nucleotides line up with TRBD2. The V segment lost 7 bases and the J segment 5 bases; nucleotides outside the gene matches: 14. The germline gives CDR1 SNHLY, CDR2 FYNNEI. The CDR3 totals 15 residues. In nucleotides, the CDR3 is TGTGCCAGCACTCAACGGGGAGGGTTCTTCCACGAGCAGTACTTC. Translated: CASTQRGGFFHEQYF.

V and J are TRBV7-3 and TRBJ2-7, with 9 bases that match TRBD1. V trimming: 5 bases; J trimming: 5 bases; junction bases outside the gene matches: 4. CDR3 length: 13 residues. Germline V gene lookup returns CDR1 SGHTA and CDR2 FQGTGA. DNA for the CDR3: TGTGCCAGCAGCCGGGGGACAGGGAACGAGCAGTACTTC. It yields the protein CASSRGTGNEQYF.

The V and J genes are TRBV2 and TRBJ1-1; D uncertain. CDR1 and CDR2 from the germline V gene are SNHLY and FYNNEI. The CDR3 covers 15 residues. Trimming took 5 bases from V and 0 from J, leaving 13 bases between them. CDR3 in DNA: TGTGCCAGCAGTCTGGGCAGCCGCATGAACACTGAAGCTTTCTTT. Its translation is CASSLGSRMNTEAFF. Based on the CDR3 plus reference TRBV2 and TRBJ1-1, the full variable domain is EPEVTQTPSHQVTQMGQEVILRCVPISNHLYFYWYRQILGQKVEFLVSFYNNEISEKSEIFDDQFSVERPDGSNFTLKIRSTKLEDSAMYFCASSLGSRMNTEAFFGQGTRLTVV.